The 30 T cell receptor beta chains given below trace back to one sample, sequenced in a study of stem cell transplantation in POMP-related autoinflammatory disease. Clones were read by immunoSEQ multiplex PCR, and TCRdb kept only the in-frame ones, dropping some. This table holds 6,500 to 7,500 clones, around four fifths found once. The sequencing input was a CXCR5-defined cell subset from PBMCs. The receptor set was obtained from a human donor in good health.

The chain is built from TRBV5-5 and TRBJ1-3; no firm D call. V was trimmed by 4 bases and J by 2 bases, leaving 16 bases between them. The CDR3 consists of 16 residues. Germline V gene data show CDR1 as SGHKS and CDR2 as YYEKEE (reference sequence). DNA of the CDR3: TGTGCCAGCAGCCTTCCTCCGGGAAAGGCTGGAAACACCATATATTTT. Amino acid sequence: CASSLPPGKAGNTIYF. The variable domain in full, with the rest retrieved from reference TRBV5-5 and TRBJ1-3, is DAGVTQSPTHLIKTRGQQVTLRCSPISGHKSVSWYQQVLGQGPQFIFQYYEKEERGRGNFPDRFSARQFPNYSSELNVNALLLGDSALYLCASSLPPGKAGNTIYFGEGSWLTVV.

The V and J genes are TRBV4-2 and TRBJ2-3; 7 nucleotides match TRBD1. CDR3 length: 16 residues. CDR1 LGHNA and CDR2 YNFKEQ come from the germline V gene. V gave up 2 bases and J gave up 3 bases; unmatched junction bases: 8. CDR3 nucleotides: TGTGCCAGCAGCCAACCGACAGGGCTTTCTACAGATACGCAGTATTTT. Translation: CASSQPTGLSTDTQYF.

The chain uses TRBV14 and TRBJ2-2; D remains unclear. This CDR3 spans 14 amino acids. Germline V gene data show CDR1 as SGHDN and CDR2 as FVKESK. Trimming took 0 bases from V and 4 from J, leaving 6 bases between them. Here the CDR3 reads CASSQDSSTGELFF. In nucleotides, the CDR3 is TGTGCCAGCAGCCAAGACAGCTCCACCGGGGAGCTGTTTTTT.

The chain couples TRBV15 to TRBJ2-4; 7 bases align to TRBD1. This CDR3 has 14 residues. V lost 1 base to trimming and J lost 4 bases; unmatched junction nucleotides: 1. Germline values: CDR1 LNHNV, CDR2 YYDKDF (reference sequence). The CDR3 DNA reads as TGTGCCACCAGCAGAGCGGGACAGAAAAACATTCAGTACTTC. Its protein product is CATSRAGQKNIQYF.

The chain has TRBV30 and TRBJ1-1, with D unclear. V was clipped by 5 bases and J by 6 bases, with 7 bases between them. Germline-derived CDR1 and CDR2 are GTSNPN and SVGIG (reference sequence). This CDR3 has 10 amino acids. CDR3 in DNA: TGTGCCTGGGACCGACCTGAAGCTTTCTTT. Translated: CAWDRPEAFF.

This clone is a singleton in its sample. The CDR3 spells CASRDRVYSNQPQHF. CDR3 nucleotide sequence: TGTGCCAGCAGGGACAGGGTTTATAGCAATCAGCCCCAGCATTTT. The chain carries TRBV6-5 and TRBJ1-5, with 8 bases fitting TRBD1. With 6 bases clipped from V and 0 bases from J, the junction kept 4 bases outside the gene matches. Germline CDR1 MNHEY, CDR2 SVGAGI. CDR3 length: 15 residues.

This chain links TRBV4-2 with TRBJ2-2; TRBD2 matches 8 bases. The germline V gene has CDR1 LGHNA and CDR2 YNFKEQ. V was pared by 3 bases and J by 2 bases, with 11 bases of the junction left unmatched. The CDR3 runs 18 residues. CDR3 amino acids: CASSHYTGGGPNTGELFF. In nucleotides, the CDR3 is TGTGCCAGCAGCCATTATACTGGCGGGGGGCCCAACACCGGGGAGCTGTTTTTT.

This rearrangement joins TRBV6-1 to TRBJ2-1, with a tentative D call TRBD2 (5 bases). CDR3 size: 14 residues. Germline V gene data show CDR1 as MNHNS and CDR2 as SASEGT. The V gene lost 3 bases and the J gene lost 3 bases, with 9 bases spanning the gap. The DNA for the CDR3 is TGTGCCAGCAGTGACCGACGGGGCTACAATGAGCAGTTCTTC. The encoded protein is CASSDRRGYNEQFF.

The CDR3 loop is CASSERQVGVAFF. The CDR3 region has the DNA TGTGCCAGCAGCGAAAGACAGGTCGGAGTAGCTTTCTTT. The chain recombines TRBV7-2 with TRBJ1-1, with a possible D match to TRBD1 (6 bases). CDR1 SGHTA and CDR2 FQGNSA come from the germline V gene. Trimming shortened V by 5 bases and J by 10 bases, and 17 bases separated the two germline ends. The CDR3 runs to 13 residues. The full variable domain, rest sourced from reference TRBV7-2 and TRBJ1-1, is GAGVSQSPSNKVTEKGKDVELRCDPISGHTALYWYRQSLGQGLEFLIYFQGNSAPDKSGLPSDRFSAERTGGSVSTLTIQRTQQEDSAVYLCASSERQVGVAFFGQGTRLTVV.

This CDR3 is CSVVSGGETQYF. The CDR3 bases are TGCAGCGTTGTTAGCGGGGGAGAGACCCAGTACTTC. V is TRBV29-1 and J is TRBJ2-5, with 9 bases identical to TRBD2. The CDR3 loop spans 12 amino acids. From germline, CDR1 is SQVTM and CDR2 ANQGSEA. J gave up 4 bases and V 4 bases, and 1 base lay outside the gene matches.

The V and J genes are TRBV18 and TRBJ1-1; no definite D call. Trimming removed 2 bases at V and 5 bases at J, with 12 bases between. The CDR3 contains 14 residues. Germline V gene sequence: CDR1 KGHSH, CDR2 LQKENI. The CDR3 region has the DNA TGTGCCAGCTCACCAGAACAGAGGATTACTGAAGCTTTCTTT. This sequence encodes CASSPEQRITEAFF.

The J gene is TRBJ2-3, the V gene TRBV7-3, with unresolved D. There are 14 residues in the CDR3. CDR1 and CDR2 from the germline V gene are SGHTA and FQGTGA. Trimming stripped 0 bases from V and 3 bases from J, with 7 bases between. The CDR3 loop is CASSLTFGTDTQYF. In nucleotides, the CDR3 is TGTGCCAGCAGCTTAACGTTTGGGACAGATACGCAGTATTTT.

This clone was counted a single time. The chain combines TRBV9 with TRBJ2-7; D is unclear. CDR1 is SGDLS, CDR2 YYNGEE, per germline. The CDR3 sequence is 15 residues long. V lost 0 bases, J lost 1 base, and 11 bases lay in between. The DNA of the CDR3 is TGTGCCAGCAGCGTAGGTATAGGGCCATCCTACGAGCAGTACTTC. This encodes CASSVGIGPSYEQYF.

The gene calls are TRBV28 and TRBJ2-1; the match to TRBD2 covers 12 bases. V gave up 3 bases and J gave up 7 bases; unmatched junction bases: 4. The germline V gene has CDR1 MDHEN and CDR2 SYDVKM. The CDR3 spans 15 residues. The CDR3 loop reads CASSLASGGGNEQFF. In nucleotides, the CDR3 is TGTGCCAGCAGTTTGGCTAGCGGGGGGGGTAATGAGCAGTTCTTC.

This rearrangement joins TRBV4-1 to TRBJ2-1; TRBD1 aligns across 10 bases. Trimming removed 5 bases from V and 7 bases from J; junction bases left unmatched: 8. This CDR3 has 15 residues. Germline V gene lookup returns CDR1 MGHRA and CDR2 YSYEKL. Here the CDR3 reads CASSDPGQGMNEQFF. For the CDR3, the DNA is TGCGCCAGCAGCGATCCGGGACAGGGGATGAATGAGCAGTTCTTC.

This rearrangement joins TRBV6-1 to TRBJ2-1; TRBD1 or TRBD2 may be the D gene (5 bases each). V lost 7 bases, J lost 2 bases, and 12 bases lay in between. Germline V gives CDR1 MNHNS, CDR2 SASEGT. CDR3 length: 14 amino acids. In nucleotides, the CDR3 is TGTGCCAGCAACAGAGGGGACCCCTACAATGAGCAGTTCTTC. Translation gives CASNRGDPYNEQFF.

Only one count was recorded for this clone. V and J are TRBV30 and TRBJ2-7; weak D call: TRBD1 (5 bases). This CDR3 region has 12 residues. V lost 6 bases to trimming and J lost 5 bases, with 14 bases between them. CDR1 is GTSNPN, CDR2 SVGIG, per germline (reference sequence). DNA for the CDR3: TGTGCCTGTCGCAGGGTTTTTGACGAGCAGTACTTC. Translation: CACRRVFDEQYF. The whole variable domain, remainder taken from reference TRBV30 and TRBJ2-7, is SQTIHQWPATLVQPVGSPLSLECTVEGTSNPNLYWYRQAAGRGLQLLFYSVGIGQISSEVPQNLSASRPQDRQFILSSKKLLLSDSGFYLCACRRVFDEQYFGPGTRLTVT.

This sequence joins TRBV9 and TRBJ1-2, with no clear D. V was cut by 3 bases and J by 3 bases, with 9 bases left in between. This CDR3 comprises 13 residues. Looked up from germline, CDR1 is SGDLS and CDR2 is YYNGEE. CDR3 bases: TGTGCCAGCAGCGAGTCAGCCTACTATGGCTACACCTTC. Translating gives CASSESAYYGYTF.

This chain joins TRBV6-5 and TRBJ1-3; D is uncertain. This CDR3 has 16 amino acids. The V gene's germline CDR1 is MNHEY and CDR2 SVGAGI. Trimming removed 2 bases at V and 0 bases at J, with 11 bases between. CDR3 amino acids: CASSYVLPDSGNTIYF. The CDR3 DNA reads as TGTGCCAGCAGTTACGTTTTGCCGGACTCTGGAAACACCATATATTTT.

The CDR3 sequence: CASSVGGKANEKLFF. In DNA, the CDR3 is TGTGCCAGCAGCGTAGGAGGCAAGGCTAATGAAAAACTGTTTTTT. This chain links TRBV9 with TRBJ1-4; no reliable D call. V lost 0 bases, J lost 3 bases, and 9 bases lay in between. Germline values: CDR1 SGDLS, CDR2 YYNGEE. This CDR3 region has 15 residues.

The chain recombines TRBV2 with TRBJ2-3; D gene ambiguous. Germline CDR1 reads SNHLY; CDR2 reads FYNNEI. Trimming took 8 bases from V and 10 from J, leaving 16 bases between them. The CDR3 consists of 12 residues. DNA of the CDR3: TGTGCCAGCCGTTTGCTCCCGCAGCCGCAGTATTTT. Encoded protein: CASRLLPQPQYF.

This clone was picked up one time. V is TRBV7-2 and J is TRBJ2-3; 7 positions match TRBD1. The trim removed 3 bases at V and 6 bases at J, leaving 9 bases unmatched. Germline V lookup: CDR1 SGHTA, CDR2 FQGNSA. The CDR3 spans 15 residues. CDR3 loop: CASSFRQGRRDTQYF. The CDR3 DNA reads TGTGCCAGCAGCTTCCGACAGGGAAGAAGGGATACGCAGTATTTT.

The genes are TRBV6-6 and TRBJ1-2; D gene ambiguous. The V and J ends lost 2 bases and 4 bases respectively, with 8 bases between them. CDR3 length equals 13 residues. The germline V gene has CDR1 MNHNY and CDR2 SVGAGI (reference sequence). Written as DNA, the CDR3 is TGTGCCAGCAGTTACACGGAAACCTATGGCTACACCTTC. Translated: CASSYTETYGYTF.

This chain links TRBV7-8 with TRBJ1-6; D is undetermined. The CDR3 covers 18 residues. Looked up from germline, CDR1 is SGHVS and CDR2 is FQNEAQ. With 5 bases removed from V and 0 bases from J, the gap between germline ends came to 17 bases. The CDR3 protein is CASSPQAGGSSYNSPLHF. As DNA, the CDR3 is TGTGCCAGCAGCCCACAAGCGGGCGGAAGCTCCTATAATTCACCCCTCCACTTT.

This chain connects TRBV6-5 to TRBJ1-1, with 7 bases fitting TRBD1. This CDR3 comprises 13 residues. The ends lost 2 bases at V and 11 bases at J; junction bases unmatched: 8. CDR1 is MNHEY, CDR2 SVGAGI, per germline. The CDR3 DNA reads as TGTGCCAGCAGTTACACCCGACAGGGTAGGGCTTTCTTT. This sequence encodes CASSYTRQGRAFF.

This sequence joins TRBV6-6 and TRBJ2-7; 7 bases are shared with TRBD1. The CDR3 runs to 16 residues. The germline CDR1 and CDR2 sequences are MNHNY and SVGAGI (reference sequence). The trim removed 6 bases at V and 4 bases at J, leaving 15 bases unmatched. Here the CDR3 DNA reads TGTGCCAGCAGAACTCCCATCCGGGACAGCACATACGAGCAGTACTTC. Encoded protein: CASRTPIRDSTYEQYF.

In its sample, this clone was seen once. This chain links TRBV7-6 with TRBJ1-3, with a weak D call TRBD1 (5 bases). V was cut by 0 bases and J by 2 bases, with 20 bases left in between. The germline V gene encodes CDR1 SGHVS and CDR2 FNYEAQ. The CDR3 spans 19 residues. The CDR3 sequence is CASSLAPPRVYLAGNTIYF. The CDR3 DNA reads TGTGCCAGCAGCTTAGCCCCTCCCAGGGTGTATTTGGCTGGAAACACCATATATTTT.

The V call is TRBV7-8, the J call TRBJ2-3, with 7 bases aligning to TRBD2. The germline gives CDR1 SGHVS, CDR2 FQNEAQ. The CDR3 has 15 residues. J lost 1 base, V lost 2 bases, and 3 bases had no gene match. CDR3 DNA: TGTGCCAGCAGCTTAAATCGGGGGGGCACAGATACGCAGTATTTT. Translated: CASSLNRGGTDTQYF.

Written as DNA, the CDR3 is TGCAGCCTCCAACAGGGGGTTAATGAAAAACTGTTTTTT. The encoded protein is CSLQQGVNEKLFF. The gene calls are TRBV29-1 and TRBJ1-4; TRBD1 aligns across 8 bases. Looked up from germline, CDR1 is SQVTM and CDR2 is ANQGSEA. The CDR3 is made up of 13 amino acids. The V and J ends lost 8 bases and 4 bases, in that order; junction bases with no gene match: 6.

V is TRBV13 and J is TRBJ2-3, with D tentatively TRBD1 or TRBD2 (6 bases each). CDR1 is PRHDT, CDR2 FYEKMQ, per germline (reference sequence). Trimming took off 1 base at V and 5 bases at J, with 22 bases between the two ends. CDR3 size: 18 residues. The CDR3 sequence: CASSLANLGGVVEDTQYF. The CDR3 DNA follows: TGTGCCAGCAGCTTAGCTAACCTGGGGGGCGTTGTGGAAGATACGCAGTATTTT.